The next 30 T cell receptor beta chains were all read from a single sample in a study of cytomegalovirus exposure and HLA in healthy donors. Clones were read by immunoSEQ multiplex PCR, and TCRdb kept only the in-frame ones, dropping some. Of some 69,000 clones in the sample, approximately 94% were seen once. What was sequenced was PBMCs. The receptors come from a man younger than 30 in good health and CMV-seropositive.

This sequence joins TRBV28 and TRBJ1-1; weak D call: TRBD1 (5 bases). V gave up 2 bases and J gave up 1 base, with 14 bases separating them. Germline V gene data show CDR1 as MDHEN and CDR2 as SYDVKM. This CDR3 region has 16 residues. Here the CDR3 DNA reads TGTGCCAGCAGTTTACCCACCCCGGGGGGGAACACTGAAGCTTTCTTT. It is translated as CASSLPTPGGNTEAFF. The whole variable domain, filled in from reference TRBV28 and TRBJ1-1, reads DVKVTQSSRYLVKRTGEKVFLECVQDMDHENMFWYRQDPGLGLRLIYFSYDVKMKEKGDIPEGYSVSREKKERFSLILESASTNQTSMYLCASSLPTPGGNTEAFFGQGTRLTVV.

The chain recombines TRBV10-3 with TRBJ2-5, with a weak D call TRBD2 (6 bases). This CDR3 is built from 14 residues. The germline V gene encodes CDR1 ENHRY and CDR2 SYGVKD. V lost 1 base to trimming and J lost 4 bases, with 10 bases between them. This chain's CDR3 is CAISELGGGETQYF. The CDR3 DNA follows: TGTGCCATCAGTGAGTTGGGGGGAGGAGAGACCCAGTACTTC.

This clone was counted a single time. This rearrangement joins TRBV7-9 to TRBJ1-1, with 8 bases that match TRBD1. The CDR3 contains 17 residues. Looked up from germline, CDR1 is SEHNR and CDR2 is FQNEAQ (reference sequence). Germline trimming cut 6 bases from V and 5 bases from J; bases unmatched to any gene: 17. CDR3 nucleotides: TGTGCCAGCAGTCTAGGGCATTTCCGCAGGGGGCGTACTGAAGCTTTCTTT. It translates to CASSLGHFRRGRTEAFF.

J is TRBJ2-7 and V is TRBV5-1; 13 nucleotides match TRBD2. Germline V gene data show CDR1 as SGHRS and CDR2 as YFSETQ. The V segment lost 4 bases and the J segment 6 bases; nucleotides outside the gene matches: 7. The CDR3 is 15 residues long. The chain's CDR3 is CASSALAGGDGEQYF. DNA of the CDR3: TGCGCCAGCAGCGCACTAGCGGGAGGGGATGGCGAGCAGTACTTC.

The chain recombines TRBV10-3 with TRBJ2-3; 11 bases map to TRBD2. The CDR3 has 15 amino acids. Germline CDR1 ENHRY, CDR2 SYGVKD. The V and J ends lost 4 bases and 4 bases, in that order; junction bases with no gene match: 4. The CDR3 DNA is TGTGCCATCAGTGGCCTAGCGGGAGGTTCAGATACGCAGTATTTT. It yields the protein CAISGLAGGSDTQYF.

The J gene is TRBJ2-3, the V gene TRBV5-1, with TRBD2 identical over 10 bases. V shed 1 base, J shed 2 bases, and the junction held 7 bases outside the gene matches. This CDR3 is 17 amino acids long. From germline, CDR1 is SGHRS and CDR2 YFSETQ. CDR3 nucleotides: TGCGCCAGCAGCTTGCTGGGACTAGCGATATCCACAGATACGCAGTATTTT. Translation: CASSLLGLAISTDTQYF.

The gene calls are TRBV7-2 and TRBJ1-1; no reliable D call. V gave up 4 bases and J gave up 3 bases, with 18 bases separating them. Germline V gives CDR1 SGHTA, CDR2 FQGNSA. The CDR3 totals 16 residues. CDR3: CASSSLGSGIDTEAFF. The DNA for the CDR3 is TGTGCCAGCAGCTCTCTGGGGTCGGGAATAGACACTGAAGCTTTCTTT.

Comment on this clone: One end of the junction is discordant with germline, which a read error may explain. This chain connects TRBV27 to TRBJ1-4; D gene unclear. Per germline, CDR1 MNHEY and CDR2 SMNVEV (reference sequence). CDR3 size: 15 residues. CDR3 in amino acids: CASSSGISTSEKLFF. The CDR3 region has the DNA TGTGCCAGCAGTTCCGGGATTTCAACTAGTGAAAAACTGTTTTTT.

The CDR3 spells CASSSRDYPNTGELFF. The DNA of the CDR3 is TGTGCCAGCAGCTCCCGGGACTACCCAAACACCGGGGAGCTGTTTTTT. This chain connects TRBV7-9 to TRBJ2-2, with TRBD2 matching over 7 bases. The junction had 7 bases not matched to a gene; V was cut back by 4 bases and J by 2 bases. Germline CDR1 and CDR2: SEHNR and FQNEAQ (reference sequence). The CDR3 is 16 residues long.

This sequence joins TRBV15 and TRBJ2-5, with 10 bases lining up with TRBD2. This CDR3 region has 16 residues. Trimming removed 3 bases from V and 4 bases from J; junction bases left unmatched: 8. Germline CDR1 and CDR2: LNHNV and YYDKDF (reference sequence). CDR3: CATSRSGGAGGETQYF. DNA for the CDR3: TGTGCCACCAGCAGGAGCGGGGGGGCCGGTGGAGAGACCCAGTACTTC.

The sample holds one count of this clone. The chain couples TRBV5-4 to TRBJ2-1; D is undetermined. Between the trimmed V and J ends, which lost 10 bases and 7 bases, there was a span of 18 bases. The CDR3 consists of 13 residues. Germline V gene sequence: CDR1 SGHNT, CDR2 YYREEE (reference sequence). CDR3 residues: CACTNLKLNEQFF. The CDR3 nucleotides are TGTGCCTGCACGAACCTAAAGTTAAATGAGCAGTTCTTC.

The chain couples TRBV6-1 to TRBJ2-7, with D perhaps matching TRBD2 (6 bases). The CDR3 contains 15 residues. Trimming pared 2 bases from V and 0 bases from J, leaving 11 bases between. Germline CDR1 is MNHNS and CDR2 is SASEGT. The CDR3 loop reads CASSELAGSSYEQYF. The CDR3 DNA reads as TGTGCCAGCAGTGAACTCGCGGGGAGCTCCTACGAGCAGTACTTC.

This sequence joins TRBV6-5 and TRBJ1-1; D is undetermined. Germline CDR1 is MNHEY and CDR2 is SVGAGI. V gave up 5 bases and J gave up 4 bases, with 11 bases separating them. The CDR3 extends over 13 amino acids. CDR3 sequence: CASSPVKFTEAFF. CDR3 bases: TGTGCCAGCAGTCCAGTTAAATTCACTGAAGCTTTCTTT.

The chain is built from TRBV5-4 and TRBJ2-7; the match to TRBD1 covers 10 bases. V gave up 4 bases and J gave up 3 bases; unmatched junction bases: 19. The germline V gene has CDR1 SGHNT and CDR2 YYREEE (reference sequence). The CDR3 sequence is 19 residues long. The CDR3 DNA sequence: TGTGCCAGCAGCAAGACAGGGGGCCTCATGTTAAAGCGGAGCTACGAGCAGTACTTC. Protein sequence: CASSKTGGLMLKRSYEQYF.

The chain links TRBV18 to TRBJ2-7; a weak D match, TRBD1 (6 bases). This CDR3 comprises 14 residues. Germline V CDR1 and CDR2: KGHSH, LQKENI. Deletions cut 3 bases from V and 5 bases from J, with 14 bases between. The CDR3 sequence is CASSPGQFTDEQYF. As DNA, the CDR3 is TGTGCCAGCTCACCCGGACAGTTCACGGACGAGCAGTACTTC.

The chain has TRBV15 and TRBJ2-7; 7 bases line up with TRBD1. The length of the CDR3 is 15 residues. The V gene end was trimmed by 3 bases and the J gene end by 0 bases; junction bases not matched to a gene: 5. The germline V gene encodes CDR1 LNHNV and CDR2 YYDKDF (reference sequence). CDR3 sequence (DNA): TGTGCCACCAGCAGGGAACAGGGGTTCTCCTACGAGCAGTACTTC. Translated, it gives CATSREQGFSYEQYF.

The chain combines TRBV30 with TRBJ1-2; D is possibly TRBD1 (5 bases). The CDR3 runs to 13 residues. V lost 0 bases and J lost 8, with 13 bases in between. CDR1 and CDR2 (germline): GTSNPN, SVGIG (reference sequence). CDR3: CAWSVMPGEGYTF. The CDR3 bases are TGTGCCTGGAGTGTAATGCCGGGGGAAGGCTACACCTTC.

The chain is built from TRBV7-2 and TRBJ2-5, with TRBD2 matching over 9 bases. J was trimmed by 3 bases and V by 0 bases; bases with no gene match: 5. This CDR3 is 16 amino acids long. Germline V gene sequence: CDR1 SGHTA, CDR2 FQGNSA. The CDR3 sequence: CASSLASSGSKETQYF. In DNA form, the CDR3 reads TGTGCCAGCAGCTTAGCGAGTAGCGGGAGTAAAGAGACCCAGTACTTC.

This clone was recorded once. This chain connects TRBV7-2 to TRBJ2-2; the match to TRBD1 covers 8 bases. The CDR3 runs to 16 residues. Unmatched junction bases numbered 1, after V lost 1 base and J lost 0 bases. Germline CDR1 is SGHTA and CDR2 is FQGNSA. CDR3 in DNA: TGTGCCAGCAGCTTAGGGGGACAGGCGAACACCGGGGAGCTGTTTTTT. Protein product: CASSLGGQANTGELFF.

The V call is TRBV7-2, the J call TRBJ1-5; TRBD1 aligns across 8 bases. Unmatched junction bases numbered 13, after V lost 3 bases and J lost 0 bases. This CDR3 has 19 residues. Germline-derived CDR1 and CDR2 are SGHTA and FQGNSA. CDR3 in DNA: TGTGCCAGCAGCTTTAGGCATGGACAGGGAGATTATAGCAATCAGCCCCAGCATTTT. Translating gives CASSFRHGQGDYSNQPQHF.

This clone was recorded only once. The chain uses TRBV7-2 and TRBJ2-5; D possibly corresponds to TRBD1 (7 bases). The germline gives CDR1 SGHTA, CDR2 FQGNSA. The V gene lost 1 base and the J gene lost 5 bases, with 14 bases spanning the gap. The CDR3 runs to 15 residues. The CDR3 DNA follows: TGTGCCAGCAGCTTAGGTGGAGGGGGCTGGGAGACCCAGTACTTC. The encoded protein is CASSLGGGGWETQYF.

The CDR3 DNA is TGCGCCAGCAGCCGAACAGGACTAGCGGGGGCTCACAATGAGCAGTTCTTC. It is translated as CASSRTGLAGAHNEQFF. The chain joins TRBV4-1 to TRBJ2-1, with 13 bases aligning to TRBD2. Germline V gene lookup returns CDR1 MGHRA and CDR2 YSYEKL. The V and J ends lost 4 bases and 5 bases, in that order; junction bases with no gene match: 8. The CDR3 is 17 residues long.

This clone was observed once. The CDR3 coding sequence is TGTGCCATACAACAGGGAATGAACACTGAAGCTTTCTTT. Its translation: CAIQQGMNTEAFF. The J gene is TRBJ1-1, the V gene TRBV10-3, with a weak D call TRBD1 (6 bases). Germline loops: CDR1 ENHRY, CDR2 SYGVKD. There are 13 residues in the CDR3. Trimming left V 9 bases short and J 0 bases short, with 11 bases between.

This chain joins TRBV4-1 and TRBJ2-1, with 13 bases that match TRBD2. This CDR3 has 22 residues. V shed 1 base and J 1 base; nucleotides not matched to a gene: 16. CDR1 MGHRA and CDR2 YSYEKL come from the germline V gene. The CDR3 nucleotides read TGCGCCAGCAGCCAAGTACTTCCTCGGGGACTAGCGGGAAGGGGATCCTACAATGAGCAGTTCTTC. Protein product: CASSQVLPRGLAGRGSYNEQFF.

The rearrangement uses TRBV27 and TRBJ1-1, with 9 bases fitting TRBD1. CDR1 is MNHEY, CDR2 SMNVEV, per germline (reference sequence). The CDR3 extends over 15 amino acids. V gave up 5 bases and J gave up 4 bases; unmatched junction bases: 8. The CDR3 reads CASSQRGTGLTEAFF. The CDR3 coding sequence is TGTGCCAGCAGTCAACGCGGGACAGGGCTCACTGAAGCTTTCTTT.

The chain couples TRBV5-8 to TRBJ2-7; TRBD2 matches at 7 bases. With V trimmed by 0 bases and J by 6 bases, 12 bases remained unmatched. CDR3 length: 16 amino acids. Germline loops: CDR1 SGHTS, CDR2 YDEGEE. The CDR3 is CASSLDAGAGNREQYF. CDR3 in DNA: TGTGCCAGCAGCTTGGATGCGGGAGCCGGTAATCGCGAGCAGTACTTC.

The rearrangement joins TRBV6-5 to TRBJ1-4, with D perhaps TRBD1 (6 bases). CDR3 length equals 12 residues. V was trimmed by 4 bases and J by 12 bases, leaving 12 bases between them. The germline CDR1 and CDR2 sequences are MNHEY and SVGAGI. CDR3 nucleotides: TGTGCCAGCAGTTCCTCAGGGGTGGAACTGTTTTTT. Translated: CASSSSGVELFF.

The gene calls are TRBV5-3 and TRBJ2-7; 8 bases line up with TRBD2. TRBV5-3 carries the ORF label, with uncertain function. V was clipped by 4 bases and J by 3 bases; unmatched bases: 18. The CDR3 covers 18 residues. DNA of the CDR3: TGTGCCAGAAGCGACCGGGGGGGCATTTTCCCACCGGACTACGAGCAGTACTTC. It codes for CARSDRGGIFPPDYEQYF.

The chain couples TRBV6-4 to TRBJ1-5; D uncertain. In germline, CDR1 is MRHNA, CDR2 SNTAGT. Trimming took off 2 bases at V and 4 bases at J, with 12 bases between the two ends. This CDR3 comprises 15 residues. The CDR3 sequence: CASSDPSRENQPQHF. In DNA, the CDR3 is TGTGCCAGCAGTGACCCTTCGCGGGAAAATCAGCCCCAGCATTTT.

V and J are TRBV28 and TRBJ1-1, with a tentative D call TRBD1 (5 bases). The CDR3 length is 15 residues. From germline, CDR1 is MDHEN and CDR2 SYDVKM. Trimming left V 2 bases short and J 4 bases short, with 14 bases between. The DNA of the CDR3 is TGTGCCAGCAGTTTAAGTTTCCAGGGCGGCACTGAAGCTTTCTTT. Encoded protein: CASSLSFQGGTEAFF.